Listed below are T cell receptor beta chains from one sample, sequenced in a study of CD8 T cells in Susac syndrome. TCRdb analysed the immunoSEQ multiplex PCR reads with MiXCR anew, one entry per CDR3 protein. The sample comprises about 49,000 distinct CDR3 sequences, under 95% of which are singletons, and about 0.55% rests with the top ten. The source material was CD8+ T cells from PBMCs. The receptors come from a human donor in good health. Each CDR3 is given with its conserved first and last residue. A D gene is named only where the DNA matches it firmly. Where a row states a size, it is once, few, many or the class of an expanded clone; other rows omit it.

v_gene	abundance	d_gene	j_gene	len	CDR3nt	CDR3aa
TRBV13	NA	TRBD1	TRBJ2-5	17	TGTGCCAGCAGCGCAGTAGGGACAGGGTCGGTCCAAGAGACCCAGTACTTC	CASSAVGTGSVQETQYF
TRBV19	NA	NA	TRBJ1-1	13	TGTGCCAGTAGTTTACAAGAAGGGGCTGAAGCTTTCTTT	CASSLQEGAEAFF
TRBV3-1	once	NA	TRBJ2-7	16	TGTGCCAGCAGCCAAGATAGGACGGGGGCCTTCTACGAGCAGTACTTC	CASSQDRTGAFYEQYF
TRBV28	NA	TRBD1	TRBJ2-1	15	TGTGCCAGCACCCCGACAGGGATCAAAAGGAATGAGCAGTTCTTC	CASTPTGIKRNEQFF
TRBV20-1	NA	TRBD2	TRBJ2-1	15	TGCAGTGCTAGACGGTTGCGGGAGGGTGGCAATGAGCAGTTCTTC	CSARRLREGGNEQFF
TRBV7-9	NA	NA	TRBJ1-1	11	TGTGCCAGCACCCCGAACACTGAAGCTTTCTTT	CASTPNTEAFF
TRBV2	NA	NA	TRBJ2-3	13	TGTGCCAGCTGCTGTACCCGCACAGATACGCAGTATTTT	CASCCTRTDTQYF
TRBV29-1	NA	NA	TRBJ1-2	11	TGCAGCGTTGCACTTGTTTATGGCTACACCTTC	CSVALVYGYTF
TRBV20-1	NA	NA	TRBJ1-2	15	TGCAGTGTCTCCACGGGACAAAATGGGGTAGATGGCTACACCTTC	CSVSTGQNGVDGYTF
TRBV9	NA	NA	TRBJ2-7	15	TGTGCCAGCAGCGTAGGCACAGGGTCAACCTACGAGCAGTACTTC	CASSVGTGSTYEQYF
TRBV7-8	NA	NA	TRBJ2-7	15	TGTGCCAGCAGCTTAGAGGCTAGAGACTCCTACGAGCAGTACTTC	CASSLEARDSYEQYF
TRBV13	NA	TRBD1	TRBJ1-2	15	TGTGCCAGCAGCCCAGGACAGGGACGAGGCTATGGCTACACCTTC	CASSPGQGRGYGYTF